This T cell receptor beta chain was recovered during a study of T-cell reconstitution after alpha-beta-depleted transplantation in children. The study, taken as a whole, reports: The main origin of T-cell counts and diversity one year after transplant was newly produced T cells. Reportedly, alpha-beta T cells present about two months post-transplant originated from several hundred expanded clones of graft origin. Some patients' high day-60 TCRbeta diversity was attributed to recipient cells surviving conditioning.

The CDR3 contains 15 residues. V lost 4 bases to trimming and J lost 6 bases; unmatched junction nucleotides: 9. Germline V gene lookup returns CDR1 SGHRS and CDR2 YFSETQ. A library of TCRbeta sequences, prepared with unique molecular identifiers, was generated. TCRdb redid the calling of the PCR reads with MiXCR, one entry per CDR3 protein. This sample has 200,000 or so distinct CDR3 sequences, with under 8.5% found just once. Comments on this clonotype: Its antigen is not known.

This specimen was PBMCs, mostly from graft donor cells, taken 360 days after TCRalphabeta/CD19-depleted stem cell transplant. This sequence was found in a male patient under 10 years old who had a stem cell transplant for acute myeloid leukemia, so the T cells may come from the graft donor. V usage is TRBV5-1 and J usage is TRBJ2-7; 11 bases are shared with TRBD1. This CDR3 reads CASSPTGQGAGEQYF. The CDR3 nucleotides read TGCGCCAGCAGCCCCACCGGACAGGGGGCGGGCGAGCAGTACTTC.